This T cell receptor beta chain was profiled in a study of blood T cell repertoires in COVID-19. About the study: The samples span acute and convalescent COVID-19 from the United States, Italy and Spain.

CDR1 and CDR2 (germline): SGHTA, FQGNSA. The V end lost 1 base, the J end lost 1 base, and 10 bases lay between the germline ends. This CDR3 has 15 residues. TCRdb's table, derived via immunoSEQ multiplex PCR, lists solely in-frame clones and lacks some. The table has about 410,000 clones, around nine tenths seen once. The sequencing sample was made of peripheral blood. This TCR was sampled from a woman aged 40 to 50 with COVID-19, enrolled during active disease. The J gene is TRBJ1-1, the V gene TRBV7-2; D is undetermined. CDR3 sequence (DNA): TGTGCCAGCAGCTTAGGGGCAGTTCGGAACACTGAAGCTTTCTTT. Amino acid sequence: CASSLGAVRNTEAFF.